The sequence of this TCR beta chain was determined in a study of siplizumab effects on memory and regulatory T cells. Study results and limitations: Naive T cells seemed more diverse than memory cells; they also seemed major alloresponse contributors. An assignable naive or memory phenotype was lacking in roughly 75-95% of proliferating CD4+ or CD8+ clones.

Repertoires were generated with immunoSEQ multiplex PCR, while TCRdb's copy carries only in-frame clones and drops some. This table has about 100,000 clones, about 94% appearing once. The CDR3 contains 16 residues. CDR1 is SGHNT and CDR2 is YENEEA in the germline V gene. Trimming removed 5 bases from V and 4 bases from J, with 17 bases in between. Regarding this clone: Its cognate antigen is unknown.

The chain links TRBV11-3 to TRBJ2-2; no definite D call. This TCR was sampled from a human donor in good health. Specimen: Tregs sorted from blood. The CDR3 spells CASSLQTPMGTGELFF. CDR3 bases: TGTGCCAGCAGCCTCCAGACTCCAATGGGCACCGGGGAGCTGTTTTTT.